This T cell receptor beta chain was identified in a study of blood T cell repertoires in COVID-19. The overall study: Material from acute and convalescent COVID-19 was sourced from the United States, Italy and Spain. PBMCs, B-cell-depleted T cells, or T cells provided the cDNA or gDNA that made up the material.

CDR1 MNHEY and CDR2 SVGEGT come from the germline V gene. V lost 4 bases to trimming and J lost 2 bases, with 12 bases between them. The CDR3 loop spans 15 amino acids. In the source study's methods: Quantification of nucleated cells was approximated via reference gene primer amplification. TCRdb keeps only in-frame clones here, not all; method: immunoSEQ multiplex PCR. The V and J calls and clone size are taken from that table; D and trimming were inferred from the DNA. The sample yields hundreds of thousands of clones, around 86% seen once. The clonotype was recovered from an elderly man with acute or convalescent COVID-19. V gene TRBV6-2 or TRBV6-3 combines with J gene TRBJ1-5; TRBD1 might be the D (5 bases). Sequencing was carried out using peripheral blood. In DNA form, the CDR3 reads TGTGCCAGCAGTTCAAACAGGATGGGCAATCAGCCCCAGCATTTT. As protein: CASSSNRMGNQPQHF.